These 22 T cell receptor beta chains were sequenced from one sample in a study of blood T cell repertoires in COVID-19. Here immunoSEQ multiplex PCR was the method, and the copy in TCRdb shows in-frame clones only, minus some. The sample has approximately 210,000 clones; around nine tenths are singletons. Sequenced sample: peripheral blood. Receptors were obtained from a man aged 18 to 30 with active or convalescent COVID-19.

The chain carries TRBV19 and TRBJ1-6, with 9 bases that match TRBD1. CDR1 is LNHDA and CDR2 is SQIVND in the germline V gene (reference sequence). CDR3 length equals 13 residues. The trim removed 11 bases at V and 9 bases at J, leaving 8 bases unmatched. CDR3 sequence: CAAGGTGSSPLHF. CDR3 coding DNA: TGTGCCGCAGGGGGGACAGGGAGTTCACCCCTCCACTTT.

This clone was detected only a few times. The J gene is TRBJ1-2, the V gene TRBV7-2, with TRBD1 matching 9 bases. J gave up 8 bases and V 1 base, and 11 bases lay outside the gene matches. Germline CDR1 and CDR2: SGHTA and FQGNSA. The length of the CDR3 is 16 residues. CDR3 sequence: CASSLGGTGQGRGYTF. The CDR3 nucleotides are TGTGCCAGCAGCTTAGGGGGGACGGGACAGGGACGCGGCTACACCTTC.

The chain combines TRBV28 with TRBJ2-7, with D possibly matching TRBD2 (6 bases). The CDR3 extends over 12 amino acids. Germline loops: CDR1 MDHEN, CDR2 SYDVKM. V lost 3 bases and J lost 9, with 12 bases in between. The CDR3 is CASSLSPGVQYF. The DNA for the CDR3 is TGTGCCAGCAGTTTGTCGCCGGGGGTGCAGTACTTC.

V and J are TRBV6-2 or TRBV6-3 and TRBJ2-1; possibly TRBD1 for D (5 bases). Germline V gives CDR1 MNHEY, CDR2 SVGEGT. CDR3 size: 12 residues. Trimming cost V 6 bases and J 10 bases, with 13 bases left between them. The DNA for the CDR3 is TGTGCCAGCAGCGGACACTACCCGGAGCAGTTCTTC. Protein product: CASSGHYPEQFF.

This chain links TRBV5-5 with TRBJ1-3; D uncertain. Germline loops: CDR1 SGHKS, CDR2 YYEKEE (reference sequence). Trimming removed 3 bases from V and 0 bases from J, with 7 bases in between. This CDR3 is 14 amino acids long. CDR3 coding DNA: TGTGCCAGCAGCTATGGGAGCTCTGGAAACACCATATATTTT. This encodes CASSYGSSGNTIYF. Drawing the rest from reference TRBV5-5 and TRBJ1-3, the complete variable domain is DAGVTQSPTHLIKTRGQQVTLRCSPISGHKSVSWYQQVLGQGPQFIFQYYEKEERGRGNFPDRFSARQFPNYSSELNVNALLLGDSALYLCASSYGSSGNTIYFGEGSWLTVV.

Notes on this clone: The same CDR3 also results from other DNA sequences found in this sample. The gene calls are TRBV30 and TRBJ1-2; D remains ambiguous. The CDR3 has 14 residues. Trimming cost V 0 bases and J 2 bases, with 10 bases left between them. The germline CDR1 and CDR2 sequences are GTSNPN and SVGIG (reference sequence). As DNA, the CDR3 is TGTGCCTGGAGTGTACGGGGAGGGAACTATGGCTACACCTTC. Its protein is CAWSVRGGNYGYTF.

The chain uses TRBV9 and TRBJ2-6; unclear D gene. Trimming stripped 3 bases from V and 0 bases from J, with 7 bases between. The CDR3 has 15 residues. Germline V gives CDR1 SGDLS, CDR2 YYNGEE. This CDR3 reads CASSGGFSGANVLTF. The CDR3 DNA reads TGTGCCAGCAGCGGCGGCTTCTCTGGGGCCAACGTCCTGACTTTC.

The CDR3 nucleotides are TGTGCCACCAGTGACTGGGACAGAGGGGCAGATACGCAGTATTTT. This sequence encodes CATSDWDRGADTQYF. The chain uses TRBV24-1 and TRBJ2-3; TRBD1 matches 7 bases. Germline V gene sequence: CDR1 KGHDR, CDR2 SFDVKD. The CDR3 consists of 15 residues. With 4 bases clipped from V and 4 bases from J, the junction kept 7 bases outside the gene matches.

The rearrangement uses TRBV12-3 or TRBV12-4 and TRBJ1-5; weak D call: TRBD1 (5 bases). This CDR3 region has 12 residues. The V end lost 6 bases, the J end lost 5 bases, and 8 bases lay between the germline ends. The CDR3 DNA reads TGTGCCAGCAGGGGGCTGGATCAGCCCCAGCATTTT. It translates to CASRGLDQPQHF.

This clone was seen once. This rearrangement joins TRBV7-2 to TRBJ2-5; TRBD2 might be the D (6 bases). V gave up 0 bases and J gave up 2 bases, with 13 bases separating them. The CDR3 runs to 16 residues. Germline assignment: CDR1 SGHTA and CDR2 FQGNSA. For the CDR3, the DNA is TGTGCCAGCAGCTTAGCGCGCCGGGACTTGCAAGAGACCCAGTACTTC. Residues: CASSLARRDLQETQYF.

The V gene is TRBV7-2, the J gene TRBJ1-6, with unresolved D. CDR1 and CDR2 (germline): SGHTA, FQGNSA. V dropped 1 base and J dropped 7 bases, with 5 bases sitting between them. This CDR3 has 13 residues. The CDR3 region is CASSLVSNSPLHF. The CDR3 DNA reads as TGTGCCAGCAGCTTAGTGAGCAATTCACCCCTCCACTTT.

This sequence joins TRBV29-1 and TRBJ1-5; D is ambiguous. From germline, CDR1 is SQVTM and CDR2 ANQGSEA. CDR3 length equals 12 residues. V was clipped by 2 bases and J by 6 bases, with 8 bases between them. The CDR3 region is CSVESPGQPQHF. The CDR3 bases are TGCAGCGTTGAATCGCCGGGTCAGCCCCAGCATTTT.

The chain employs TRBV10-1 and TRBJ2-1; no clear D gene. Germline assignment: CDR1 WNHNN and CDR2 SYGVQD (reference sequence). This CDR3 is built from 14 residues. Between the trimmed V and J ends, which lost 0 bases and 8 bases, there was a span of 11 bases. The DNA for the CDR3 is TGCGCCAGCAGTGAGTCGACTGGAAACCATGAGCAGTTCTTC. The encoded protein is CASSESTGNHEQFF.

This chain joins TRBV19 and TRBJ1-2; 8 bases align to TRBD1. Germline assignment: CDR1 LNHDA and CDR2 SQIVND (reference sequence). V lost 9 bases and J lost 5; bases outside the gene matches: 8. The CDR3 length is 13 residues. CDR3 nucleotides: TGTGCCAGCCGGGGACAGGCGACTTATGGCTACACCTTC. Translated: CASRGQATYGYTF.

V usage is TRBV29-1 and J usage is TRBJ2-1, with TRBD2 identical over 10 bases. Germline lookup yields CDR1 SQVTM and CDR2 ANQGSEA. V dropped 7 bases and J dropped 6; count of bases not matched to a gene: 6. The CDR3 has 13 residues. DNA of the CDR3: TGCAGCGCCCTAGCGGGAGTTATCAATGAGCAGTTCTTC. Its protein product is CSALAGVINEQFF.

The rearrangement uses TRBV29-1 and TRBJ2-1; D is ambiguous. The germline V gene has CDR1 SQVTM and CDR2 ANQGSEA. The germline V and J ends were trimmed by 8 bases and 4 bases, with 12 bases remaining between them. The CDR3 covers 12 residues. Here the CDR3 reads CSSLEAYNEQFF. CDR3 in DNA: TGCAGCTCCCTCGAGGCATACAATGAGCAGTTCTTC.

The rearrangement uses TRBV24-1 and TRBJ2-1; 8 nucleotides match TRBD1. The V and J ends lost 5 bases and 7 bases, in that order; junction bases with no gene match: 6. The CDR3 consists of 14 residues. CDR1 is KGHDR, CDR2 SFDVKD, per germline. Here the CDR3 DNA reads TGTGCCACCAGTGGACAGGGGCCCCTAAATGAGCAGTTCTTC. It translates to CATSGQGPLNEQFF.

The chain combines TRBV6-4 with TRBJ1-2; the match to TRBD1 covers 8 bases. There are 14 residues in the CDR3. J gave up 5 bases and V 2 bases, and 4 bases lay outside the gene matches. CDR1 and CDR2 from the germline V gene are MRHNA and SNTAGT. As DNA, the CDR3 is TGTGCCAGCAGTGACCCGACAGGGGATTATGGCTACACCTTC. Translation: CASSDPTGDYGYTF.

The chain joins TRBV2 to TRBJ2-7, with a weak D call TRBD2 (6 bases). CDR1 and CDR2 from the germline V gene are SNHLY and FYNNEI. The ends were cut back, 2 bases at V and 2 bases at J, with 10 bases in the middle. This CDR3 has 14 residues. In DNA form, the CDR3 reads TGTGCCAGCAGTGAACGTAGCGGACCCTACGAGCAGTACTTC. Translating it yields CASSERSGPYEQYF.

This rearrangement joins TRBV5-3 to TRBJ1-1, with D tentatively TRBD1 (5 bases). TRBV5-3 is placed among ORFs of uncertain function. Trimming shortened V by 4 bases and J by 0 bases, and 19 bases separated the two germline ends. This CDR3 is built from 17 residues. The CDR3 loop is CARSIRQLFPMNTEAFF. In nucleotides, the CDR3 is TGTGCCAGAAGCATCCGACAGTTATTTCCAATGAACACTGAAGCTTTCTTT.

The chain combines TRBV7-2 with TRBJ2-5, with 7 bases lining up with TRBD2. The CDR3 has 14 amino acids. Germline V gives CDR1 SGHTA, CDR2 FQGNSA. J gave up 2 bases and V 5 bases, and 5 bases lay outside the gene matches. The CDR3 loop is CASSLGLYQETQYF. CDR3 sequence (DNA): TGTGCCAGCAGCCTGGGACTATATCAAGAGACCCAGTACTTC.

The chain combines TRBV28 with TRBJ1-2; a possible D gene is TRBD1 (6 bases). Trimming shortened V by 10 bases and J by 7 bases, and 13 bases separated the two germline ends. The CDR3 extends over 11 amino acids. In germline, CDR1 is MDHEN, CDR2 SYDVKM. For the CDR3, the DNA is TGTGCCACTCGGGACAAGCGTGGCTACACCTTC. This encodes CATRDKRGYTF.